This TCR beta chain was found in a study of blood T cell repertoires in COVID-19. Turning to the study itself: Donors in the United States, Italy and Spain gave samples during acute or convalescent COVID-19. Sample material is recorded as cDNA or gDNA derived from T cells, B-cell-depleted T cells, or PBMCs.

Authors' methods: Reference gene primer amplification gave nucleated cell count estimates. This table comes from immunoSEQ multiplex PCR, and its TCRdb copy is limited to in-frame clones, with some not included. Clone size and V and J calls were adopted from that table, with D and trimming inferred from the DNA. Of 99,000 or so clones listed, roughly 80% are singletons. What was sequenced was peripheral blood. The sequence came from a woman aged 70-85 years with acute or convalescent COVID-19.

The CDR3 DNA reads as TGTGCCAGCAGTTCTCGGACAGGGCGATATGGCTACACCTTC. As protein: CASSSRTGRYGYTF. The chain joins TRBV5-4 to TRBJ1-2, with 8 bases lining up with TRBD1. The CDR3 has 14 amino acids. The germline CDR1 and CDR2 sequences are SGHNT and YYREEE (reference sequence). V shed 5 bases and J 5 bases; nucleotides not matched to a gene: 8.